This passage covers 29 T cell receptor beta chains from one sample sequenced in a study of OX40 agonist ivuxolimab in advanced cancers. Profiling relied on immunoSEQ multiplex PCR, and the TCRdb table lists in-frame clones only, not all of them. Among tens of thousands of clones, approximately 81% were seen once, and the ten largest hold around 13%. The sample in question was CD4+ or CD8+ T cells sorted from blood, obtained in a trial of the OX40 agonist ivuxolimab. All receptors come from an adult with an advanced solid tumor such as melanoma, head and neck, liver or kidney cancer.

The CDR3 coding sequence is TGTGCCAGCAGCTTCACGAGCGGGGGGGCGGATACGCAGTATTTT. This encodes CASSFTSGGADTQYF. The chain is built from TRBV7-6 and TRBJ2-3; 10 bases match TRBD2. The ends lost 3 bases at V and 6 bases at J; junction bases unmatched: 6. In germline, CDR1 is SGHVS, CDR2 FNYEAQ. The CDR3 is 15 amino acids.

The V call is TRBV5-1, the J call TRBJ2-2, with TRBD2 matching over 12 bases. With 0 bases clipped from V and 6 bases from J, the junction kept 0 bases outside the gene matches. This CDR3 spans 15 amino acids. The germline V gene encodes CDR1 SGHRS and CDR2 YFSETQ. The CDR3 coding sequence is TGCGCCAGCAGCTTGGCTAGCGGGAGGGCCGGGGAGCTGTTTTTT. This gives the protein CASSLASGRAGELFF. The full variable domain, with the rest looked up from reference TRBV5-1 and TRBJ2-2, is KAGVTQTPRYLIKTRGQQVTLSCSPISGHRSVSWYQQTPGQGLQFLFEYFSETQRNKGNFPGRFSGRQFSNSRSEMNVSTLELGDSALYLCASSLASGRAGELFFGEGSRLTVL.

The V and J genes are TRBV7-3 and TRBJ2-2, with a tentative D call TRBD1 (5 bases). Trimming left V 5 bases short and J 0 bases short, with 10 bases between. The CDR3 contains 15 residues. From germline, CDR1 is SGHTA and CDR2 FQGTGA. The CDR3, as DNA: TGTGCCAGCAGCAAGGACAACTCGAACACCGGGGAGCTGTTTTTT. This encodes CASSKDNSNTGELFF. The full variable domain, completed using reference TRBV7-3 and TRBJ2-2, is GAGVSQTPSNKVTEKGKYVELRCDPISGHTALYWYRQSLGQGPEFLIYFQGTGAADDSGLPNDRFFAVRPEGSVSTLKIQRTERGDSAVYLCASSKDNSNTGELFFGEGSRLTVL.

This chain connects TRBV30 to TRBJ1-3, with 9 bases matching TRBD1. The germline V gene has CDR1 GTSNPN and CDR2 SVGIG (reference sequence). Trimming at V came to 4 bases and at J to 2 bases, leaving 3 bases not matched to a gene. The CDR3 sequence is 14 residues long. CDR3 in amino acids: CAWTGTGTGNTIYF. The CDR3 coding sequence is TGTGCCTGGACCGGGACAGGGACTGGAAACACCATATATTTT.

A single count supports this clone. The V gene is TRBV2, the J gene TRBJ2-7, with 7 nucleotides matching TRBD1. V shed 7 bases and J 5 bases; nucleotides not matched to a gene: 8. The CDR3 totals 13 residues. Germline CDR1 reads SNHLY; CDR2 reads FYNNEI. The CDR3: CASNGQVANEQYF. In nucleotides, the CDR3 is TGTGCCAGCAATGGACAGGTTGCTAACGAGCAGTACTTC. The full variable domain, in which reference TRBV2 and TRBJ2-7 provide the parts outside the CDR3, is EPEVTQTPSHQVTQMGQEVILRCVPISNHLYFYWYRQILGQKVEFLVSFYNNEISEKSEIFDDQFSVERPDGSNFTLKIRSTKLEDSAMYFCASNGQVANEQYFGPGTRLTVT.

V and J are TRBV7-3 and TRBJ2-3; tentatively, D is TRBD1 or TRBD2 (5 bases each). The germline V gene has CDR1 SGHTA and CDR2 FQGTGA. V was clipped by 1 base and J by 4 bases, with 12 bases between them. This CDR3 has 15 residues. CDR3 loop: CASSLRGLGSDTQYF. CDR3 coding DNA: TGTGCCAGCAGCTTAAGGGGGTTGGGGTCAGATACGCAGTATTTT.

This chain uses TRBV9 with TRBJ1-1, with D possibly being TRBD1 (5 bases). CDR3 length: 15 amino acids. Germline V gene lookup returns CDR1 SGDLS and CDR2 YYNGEE. V lost 0 bases and J 1 base, leaving 10 bases between the germline ends. This CDR3 is CASSVGPGGNTEAFF. CDR3 DNA sequence: TGTGCCAGCAGCGTAGGACCGGGGGGGAACACTGAAGCTTTCTTT. The full variable domain, its missing parts supplied by reference TRBV9 and TRBJ1-1, is DSGVTQTPKHLITATGQRVTLRCSPRSGDLSVYWYQQSLDQGLQFLIQYYNGEERAKGNILERFSAQQFPDLHSELNLSSLELGDSALYFCASSVGPGGNTEAFFGQGTRLTVV.

This clone was counted a single time. The junction departs from germline at one end; a sequencing error may be responsible. Other DNA sequences in this specimen translate into the identical CDR3. The chain couples TRBV28 to TRBJ1-2; D call uncertain. Germline loops: CDR1 MDHEN, CDR2 SYDVKM. The CDR3 extends over 12 amino acids. CDR3 residues: CASSLVGNGYTF. The CDR3, as DNA: TGCGCCAGCAGTTTAGTAGGGAACGGCTACACCTTC.

V and J are TRBV28 and TRBJ1-3; D is unclear. The CDR3 has 15 amino acids. The germline CDR1 and CDR2 sequences are MDHEN and SYDVKM. V was cut by 4 bases and J by 1 base, with 11 bases left in between. CDR3: CASSYLLGSGNTIYF. The CDR3 coding sequence is TGTGCCAGCAGTTATTTACTGGGATCTGGAAACACCATATATTTT.

The J gene is TRBJ2-1, the V gene TRBV19; no firm D call. Trimming shortened V by 4 bases and J by 6 bases, and 10 bases separated the two germline ends. This CDR3 comprises 13 residues. Germline V gene data show CDR1 as LNHDA and CDR2 as SQIVND (reference sequence). Written as DNA, the CDR3 is TGTGCCAGTAGTAGCCGCCCCTCCAATGAGCAGTTCTTC. Its translation: CASSSRPSNEQFF.

The rearrangement joins TRBV7-3 to TRBJ2-7; TRBD2 aligns across 8 bases. This CDR3 contains 15 residues. The junction had 12 bases not matched to a gene; V was cut back by 5 bases and J by 6 bases. Germline V gives CDR1 SGHTA, CDR2 FQGTGA. CDR3 amino acids: CASSPQGSGVTEQYF. CDR3 sequence (DNA): TGTGCCAGCAGCCCGCAGGGTAGCGGGGTTACCGAGCAGTACTTC. The whole variable domain, filled in from reference TRBV7-3 and TRBJ2-7, reads GAGVSQTPSNKVTEKGKYVELRCDPISGHTALYWYRQSLGQGPEFLIYFQGTGAADDSGLPNDRFFAVRPEGSVSTLKIQRTERGDSAVYLCASSPQGSGVTEQYFGPGTRLTVT.

This clone was seen more than once but under ten times. The chain has TRBV7-9 and TRBJ1-3; 8 nucleotides align to TRBD1. The germline gives CDR1 SEHNR, CDR2 FQNEAQ (reference sequence). The CDR3 totals 16 residues. V trimming: 1 base; J trimming: 2 bases; junction bases outside the gene matches: 4. CDR3 DNA sequence: TGTGCCAGCAGCTTAGGAGGGACAGGCCCTGGAAACACCATATATTTT. Translated, it gives CASSLGGTGPGNTIYF. The entire variable domain, with the rest obtained from reference TRBV7-9 and TRBJ1-3, is as follows: DTGVSQNPRHKITKRGQNVTFRCDPISEHNRLYWYRQTLGQGPEFLTYFQNEAQLEKSRLLSDRFSAERPKGSFSTLEIQRTEQGDSAMYLCASSLGGTGPGNTIYFGEGSWLTVV.

Only one count was recorded for this clone. The chain employs TRBV28 and TRBJ1-5; D is undetermined. V lost 5 bases, J lost 1 base, and 6 bases lay in between. CDR1 MDHEN and CDR2 SYDVKM come from the germline V gene. The CDR3 spans 13 residues. The CDR3 spells CASSIGSNQPQHF. The DNA of the CDR3 is TGTGCCAGCAGTATCGGGAGCAATCAGCCCCAGCATTTT.

The genes are TRBV4-1 and TRBJ2-1; D gene unclear. Trimming removed 1 base at V and 0 bases at J, with 7 bases between. Germline lookup yields CDR1 MGHRA and CDR2 YSYEKL. This CDR3 comprises 15 residues. The CDR3 DNA follows: TGCGCCAGCAGCCAAGGGCGCCTCTCCTACAATGAGCAGTTCTTC. It codes for CASSQGRLSYNEQFF.

The J gene is TRBJ1-5, the V gene TRBV28, with 7 bases aligning to TRBD1. This CDR3 is built from 17 residues. Germline trimming cut 5 bases from V and 7 bases from J; bases unmatched to any gene: 17. The germline gives CDR1 MDHEN, CDR2 SYDVKM. As DNA, the CDR3 is TGTGCCAGCAGTCCGACACATCTCCGACAGGGATGGCAGCCCCAGCATTTT. Its protein is CASSPTHLRQGWQPQHF.

This chain links TRBV5-1 with TRBJ2-5, with D perhaps TRBD2 (6 bases). This CDR3 spans 16 amino acids. In germline, CDR1 is SGHRS, CDR2 YFSETQ. V lost 7 bases to trimming and J lost 5 bases, with 24 bases between them. CDR3 sequence: CASATEGGAVGETQYF. CDR3 coding DNA: TGCGCCAGCGCTACCGAGGGAGGTGCGGTGGGGGAGACCCAGTACTTC.

This chain connects TRBV5-1 to TRBJ2-1; either TRBD1 or TRBD2 may supply D (5 bases each). V dropped 2 bases and J dropped 6 bases, with 6 bases sitting between them. The CDR3 covers 12 residues. CDR1 SGHRS and CDR2 YFSETQ come from the germline V gene. The CDR3 region has the DNA TGCGCCAGCAGCTTTGGGGGCAATGAGCAGTTCTTC. Protein: CASSFGGNEQFF.

The V call is TRBV6-1, the J call TRBJ2-7; D possibly corresponds to TRBD1 (5 bases). Germline values: CDR1 MNHNS, CDR2 SASEGT. The CDR3 is 13 residues long. The ends were cut back, 2 bases at V and 5 bases at J, with 10 bases in the middle. This CDR3 reads CASSEKGWDEQYF. As DNA, the CDR3 is TGTGCCAGCAGTGAAAAGGGGTGGGACGAGCAGTACTTC.

This clone was observed a few times. The rearrangement joins TRBV5-5 to TRBJ2-5; D remains unclear. The ends were cut back, 0 bases at V and 3 bases at J, with 9 bases in the middle. The CDR3 contains 14 residues. Germline V CDR1 and CDR2: SGHKS, YYEKEE (reference sequence). CDR3 region: CASSLGQIEETQYF. The CDR3 bases are TGTGCCAGCAGCTTGGGGCAGATAGAAGAGACCCAGTACTTC.

This chain uses TRBV29-1 with TRBJ2-3; 14 bases are a match to TRBD2. The germline V gene has CDR1 SQVTM and CDR2 ANQGSEA. The CDR3 runs to 14 residues. J gave up 6 bases and V 5 bases, and 4 bases lay outside the gene matches. In nucleotides, the CDR3 is TGCAGCGTTCGACTAGCGGGGGGGGAGGATACGCAGTATTTT. The encoded protein is CSVRLAGGEDTQYF.

J is TRBJ2-3 and V is TRBV6-5, with D possibly being TRBD1 or TRBD2 (5 bases each). Trimming took 6 bases from V and 2 from J, leaving 12 bases between them. CDR1 and CDR2 (germline): MNHEY, SVGAGI. This CDR3 is built from 14 residues. The DNA for the CDR3 is TGTGCCAGCAGGCCTTTGGGGGTCACAGATACGCAGTATTTT. It codes for CASRPLGVTDTQYF.

J is TRBJ1-2 and V is TRBV19; D ambiguous. Germline V gives CDR1 LNHDA, CDR2 SQIVND (reference sequence). V lost 7 bases and J lost 2, with 14 bases in between. The CDR3 consists of 14 residues. CDR3: CASTSPGVNYGYTF. DNA for the CDR3: TGTGCCAGTACCTCCCCCGGGGTCAACTATGGCTACACCTTC. The full variable domain, with the rest looked up from reference TRBV19 and TRBJ1-2, is DGGITQSPKYLFRKEGQNVTLSCEQNLNHDAMYWYRQDPGQGLRLIYYSQIVNDFQKGDIAEGYSVSREKKESFPLTVTSAQKNPTAFYLCASTSPGVNYGYTFGSGTRLTVV.

Here the CDR3 reads CASSLSPQETQYF. The CDR3 DNA reads as TGTGCCAGCAGCTTAAGCCCCCAAGAGACCCAGTACTTC. The chain uses TRBV7-2 and TRBJ2-5; D is uncertain. The germline CDR1 and CDR2 sequences are SGHTA and FQGNSA. The CDR3 is made up of 13 amino acids. Trimming took off 2 bases at V and 1 base at J, with 5 bases between the two ends.

J is TRBJ2-3 and V is TRBV7-9; 7 bases are a match to TRBD1. V lost 4 bases and J lost 2; bases outside the gene matches: 6. The CDR3 sequence is 15 residues long. Germline V gene lookup returns CDR1 SEHNR and CDR2 FQNEAQ (reference sequence). This chain's CDR3 is CASSSDRVATDTQYF. Written as DNA, the CDR3 is TGTGCCAGCAGCTCAGACAGGGTGGCCACAGATACGCAGTATTTT.

Only one count was recorded for this clone. This chain links TRBV19 with TRBJ2-1, with D maybe TRBD2 (6 bases). Germline V gene data show CDR1 as LNHDA and CDR2 as SQIVND (reference sequence). The CDR3 runs 13 residues. Trimming took 7 bases from V and 9 from J, leaving 16 bases between them. The CDR3 here is CASNHRDLGEQFF. The CDR3 bases are TGTGCCAGTAACCACCGGGACTTAGGTGAGCAGTTCTTC.

The J gene is TRBJ2-3, the V gene TRBV9; maybe TRBD1 (6 bases). There are 15 residues in the CDR3. CDR1 and CDR2 from the germline V gene are SGDLS and YYNGEE. With 2 bases removed from V and 10 bases from J, the gap between germline ends came to 20 bases. The CDR3 DNA reads TGTGCCAGCAGCGTCTCAGGGGCCTCCTTAGGGTCGCAGTATTTT. It specifies CASSVSGASLGSQYF.

This clone was observed a few times. The J gene is TRBJ1-5, the V gene TRBV2, with 10 bases matching TRBD1. The CDR3 runs 15 residues. V was pared by 6 bases and J by 1 base, with 3 bases of the junction left unmatched. Per germline, CDR1 SNHLY and CDR2 FYNNEI. CDR3 sequence: CASRGTGASNQPQHF. The CDR3 DNA reads as TGTGCCAGCAGAGGGACAGGGGCAAGCAATCAGCCCCAGCATTTT.

The DNA for the CDR3 is TGTGCAAGTGCTCCGGAGCGGACCTACGAGCAGTACTTC. Its translation is CASAPERTYEQYF. The rearrangement uses TRBV12-2 and TRBJ2-7; TRBD2, the D gene given by the table, was not confirmed from the DNA. TRBV12-2 is labeled a pseudogene. The CDR3 consists of 13 residues.

The chain joins TRBV2 to TRBJ2-4; D may be TRBD1 (6 bases). This CDR3 comprises 14 residues. Per germline, CDR1 SNHLY and CDR2 FYNNEI. V lost 6 bases to trimming and J lost 8 bases, with 17 bases between them. CDR3 in amino acids: CASSVNRVGDIQYF. For the CDR3, the DNA is TGTGCCAGCAGCGTTAACAGGGTTGGGGACATTCAGTACTTC.